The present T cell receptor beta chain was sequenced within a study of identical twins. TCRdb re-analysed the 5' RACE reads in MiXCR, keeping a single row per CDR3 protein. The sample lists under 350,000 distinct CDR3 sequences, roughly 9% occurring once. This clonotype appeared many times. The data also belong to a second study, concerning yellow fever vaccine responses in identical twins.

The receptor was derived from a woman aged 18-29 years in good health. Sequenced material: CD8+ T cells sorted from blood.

Here the CDR3 DNA reads TGTGCCAGCAGTTTACGAGCGGGAGGGATTTGGGAGCAGTTCTTC. Amino acid sequence: CASSLRAGGIWEQFF. The chain is built from TRBV28 and TRBJ2-1, with TRBD2 matching over 10 bases. The CDR3 spans 15 residues. The junction had 8 bases not matched to a gene; V was cut back by 2 bases and J by 10 bases. Per germline, CDR1 MDHEN and CDR2 SYDVKM. The entire variable domain, with the rest obtained from reference TRBV28 and TRBJ2-1, is as follows: DVKVTQSSRYLVKRTGEKVFLECVQDMDHENMFWYRQDPGLGLRLIYFSYDVKMKEKGDIPEGYSVSREKKERFSLILESASTNQTSMYLCASSLRAGGIWEQFFGPGTRLTVL.